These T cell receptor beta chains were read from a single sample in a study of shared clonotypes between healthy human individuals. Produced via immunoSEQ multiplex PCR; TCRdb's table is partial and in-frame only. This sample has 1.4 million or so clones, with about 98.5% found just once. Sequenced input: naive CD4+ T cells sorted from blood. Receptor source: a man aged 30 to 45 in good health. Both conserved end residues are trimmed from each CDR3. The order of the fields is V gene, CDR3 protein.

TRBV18	ASSALQRGGLLLPTYEQY
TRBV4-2	ASSPEGKSLNYGYT
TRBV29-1	SGDQGVGSYT
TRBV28	ASSAPGRLGDGYT
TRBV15	ATSRGTGGTYNEQF
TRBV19	ASSTRLVLEQF
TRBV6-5	ASRPLGTAAYEQY
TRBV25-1	ASGDSTYEQY
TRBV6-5	ASSYSGTGGEKLF
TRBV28	ASSFLLGQGKAGELF
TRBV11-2	ASILAGSGLKISYNEQF
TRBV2	ASSEGPWGQPQH
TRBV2	ASTAERGGTEAF
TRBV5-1	ASSLITSGHYEQY
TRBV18	ASSPPGQGSYEQY
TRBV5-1	ASSLGTSGSRYEQY
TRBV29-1	SVEDSASRTYEQY
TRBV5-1	ASSLDRVVYNEQF
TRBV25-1	ASSESWRGSGNEQF
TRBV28	ASSLRGIHGYT
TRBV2	ASSEVRSYNEQF
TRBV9	ASSVEVELDTQY
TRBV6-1	ASSEEWGEQF
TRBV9	ASSVAAGSYEQY
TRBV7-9	ASRGGEKLF
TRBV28	ASNEGKPQH
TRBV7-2	ASSPRTGGLWNQPQH
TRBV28	ASSLIPGAGDTQY
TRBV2	ASSPPRGIGYEQY
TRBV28	ASSLTGGGNYGYT
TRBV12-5	ASARESYEQY
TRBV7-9	ASSQRPDSYYEQY
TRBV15	ATSRDRTQETQY
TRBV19	ASSIGLHNEQF
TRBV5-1	ASSLVRTNEQF
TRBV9	ASSVGGSYNEQF
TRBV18	ASSPPSGLSSYEQY
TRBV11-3	ASSRGGGSSYEQY